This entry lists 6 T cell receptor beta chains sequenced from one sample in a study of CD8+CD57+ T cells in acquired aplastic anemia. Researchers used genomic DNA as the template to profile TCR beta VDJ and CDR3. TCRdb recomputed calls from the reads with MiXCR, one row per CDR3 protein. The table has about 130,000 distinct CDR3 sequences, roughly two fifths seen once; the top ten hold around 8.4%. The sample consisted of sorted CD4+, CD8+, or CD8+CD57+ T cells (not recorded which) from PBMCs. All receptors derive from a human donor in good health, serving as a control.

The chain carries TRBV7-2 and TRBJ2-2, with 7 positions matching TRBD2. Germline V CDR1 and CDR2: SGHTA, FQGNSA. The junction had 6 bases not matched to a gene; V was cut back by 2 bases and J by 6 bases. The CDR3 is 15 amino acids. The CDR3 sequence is CASSLSGEGAGELFF. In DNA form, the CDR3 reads TGTGCCAGCAGCTTAAGCGGGGAAGGGGCCGGGGAGCTGTTTTTT. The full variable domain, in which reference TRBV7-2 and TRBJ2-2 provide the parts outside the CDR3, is GAGVSQSPSNKVTEKGKDVELRCDPISGHTALYWYRQSLGQGLEFLIYFQGNSAPDKSGLPSDRFSAERTGGSVSTLTIQRTQQEDSAVYLCASSLSGEGAGELFFGEGSRLTVL.

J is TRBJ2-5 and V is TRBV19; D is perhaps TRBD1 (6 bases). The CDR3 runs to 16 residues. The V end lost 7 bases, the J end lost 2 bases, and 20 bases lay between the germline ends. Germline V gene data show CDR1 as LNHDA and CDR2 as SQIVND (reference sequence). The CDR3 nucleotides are TGTGCCAGTATGAGTCGAGGATGGGGGACACAAGAGACCCAGTACTTC. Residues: CASMSRGWGTQETQYF.

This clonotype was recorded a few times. CDR3 sequence: CASSPASRETQYF. CDR3 nucleotide sequence: TGTGCCAGCAGTCCCGCCTCGCGGGAGACCCAGTACTTC. The V and J genes are TRBV27 and TRBJ2-5; no definite D call. The CDR3 is 13 amino acids. Germline V lookup: CDR1 MNHEY, CDR2 SMNVEV (reference sequence). V dropped 5 bases and J dropped 5 bases, with 12 bases sitting between them.

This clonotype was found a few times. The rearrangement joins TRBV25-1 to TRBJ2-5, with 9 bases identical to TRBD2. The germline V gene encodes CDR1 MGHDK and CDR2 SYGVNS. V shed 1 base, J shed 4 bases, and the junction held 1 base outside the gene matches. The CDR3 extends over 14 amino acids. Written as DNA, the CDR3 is TGTGCCAGCAGTGAATCACTAGCGGGAGAGACCCAGTACTTC. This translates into CASSESLAGETQYF.

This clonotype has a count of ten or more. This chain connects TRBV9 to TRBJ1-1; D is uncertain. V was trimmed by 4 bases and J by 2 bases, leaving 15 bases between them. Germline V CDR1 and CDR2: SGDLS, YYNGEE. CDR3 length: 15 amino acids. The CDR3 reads CASSPRGGINTEAFF. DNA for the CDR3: TGTGCCAGCAGCCCCCGGGGAGGGATAAACACTGAAGCTTTCTTT.

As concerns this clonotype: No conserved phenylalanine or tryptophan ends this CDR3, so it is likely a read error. The CDR3 DNA reads as TGTGCCAGCAGTGAAGGTCCAGGGAACGGCTACACCCTC. Its protein product is CASSEGPGNGYTL. The V and J genes are TRBV2 and TRBJ1-2; the D gene is possibly TRBD1 (5 bases). The V gene's germline CDR1 is SNHLY and CDR2 FYNNEI. The CDR3 length is 13 residues. With 1 base removed from V and 8 bases from J, the gap between germline ends came to 11 bases.